Listed here are 27 T cell receptor beta chains from one sample, sequenced in a study of technical replicates of blood from several donors. Method: immunoSEQ multiplex PCR; TCRdb's copy keeps in-frame clones and lacks some. The data contain roughly 76,000 clones, around 94% of them singletons. Material: T cells isolated from PBMCs. These receptors all stem from a human donor in good health.

The chain has TRBV4-3 and TRBJ2-1; 10 bases map to TRBD2. J was trimmed by 7 bases and V by 3 bases; bases with no gene match: 12. This CDR3 has 17 residues. Germline V gene sequence: CDR1 LGHNA, CDR2 YSLEER. Written as DNA, the CDR3 is TGCGCCAGCAGCCAGGCCCTCGGGCTAGCGGGAGTTAATGAGCAGTTCTTC. Amino acids: CASSQALGLAGVNEQFF.

V usage is TRBV19 and J usage is TRBJ2-2; 11 bases map to TRBD2. CDR1 and CDR2 from the germline V gene are LNHDA and SQIVND (reference sequence). The CDR3 covers 15 residues. V was clipped by 11 bases and J by 5 bases; unmatched bases: 10. The CDR3 here is CAGRASGRTTGELFF. The CDR3 coding sequence is TGTGCCGGCCGGGCTAGCGGGAGGACAACCGGGGAGCTGTTTTTT.

This clone showed up just a few times. The J gene is TRBJ2-7, the V gene TRBV11-2; 8 bases map to TRBD2. Trimming at V came to 3 bases and at J to 2 bases, leaving 3 bases not matched to a gene. The CDR3 runs 14 residues. The germline V gene has CDR1 SGHAT and CDR2 FQNNGV. CDR3 sequence: CASSFSRGAYEQYF. The CDR3 nucleotides are TGTGCCAGCAGCTTCTCGCGGGGGGCCTACGAGCAGTACTTC.

The V and J genes are TRBV6-1 and TRBJ2-2; D is possibly TRBD2 (6 bases). The V and J ends lost 8 bases and 5 bases respectively, with 12 bases between them. The CDR3 runs to 13 residues. Germline CDR1 reads MNHNS; CDR2 reads SASEGT. CDR3 in amino acids: CASAGTSTGELFF. The CDR3 DNA is TGTGCCAGCGCTGGGACTTCAACCGGGGAGCTGTTTTTT.

This chain connects TRBV29-1 to TRBJ2-1; D perhaps matches TRBD1 (6 bases). The CDR3 sequence is 14 residues long. Germline V gene sequence: CDR1 SQVTM, CDR2 ANQGSEA. V gave up 6 bases and J gave up 3 bases, with 15 bases separating them. The CDR3 loop is CSVSGTPFYNEQFF. Written as DNA, the CDR3 is TGCAGCGTGTCCGGGACACCCTTCTACAATGAGCAGTTCTTC.

The count of this clone is one. The gene calls are TRBV7-6 and TRBJ2-2, with 10 positions matching TRBD1. The trim removed 2 bases at V and 7 bases at J, leaving 10 bases unmatched. The length of the CDR3 is 17 residues. Germline lookup yields CDR1 SGHVS and CDR2 FNYEAQ. CDR3 nucleotide sequence: TGTGCCAGCAGCTTAACCGGGACAGGGGATTTTGGCGGGGAGCTGTTTTTT. Its translation: CASSLTGTGDFGGELFF.

The chain carries TRBV11-2 and TRBJ2-1; the match to TRBD2 covers 10 bases. Germline CDR1 and CDR2: SGHAT and FQNNGV. Losses at the gene ends were 4 bases for V and 8 bases for J; bases not matched to a gene: 5. The CDR3 consists of 14 residues. CDR3: CASSSKREGDEQFF. The CDR3 DNA sequence: TGTGCCAGCAGCTCAAAGCGGGAGGGGGATGAGCAGTTCTTC.

CDR3 region: CASSLAGGEGYEQYF. In DNA form, the CDR3 reads TGTGCCAGCAGCTTAGCGGGAGGTGAGGGGTACGAGCAGTACTTC. V is TRBV7-3 and J is TRBJ2-7; 8 nucleotides align to TRBD2. J lost 4 bases, V lost 2 bases, and 7 bases had no gene match. In germline, CDR1 is SGHTA, CDR2 FQGTGA. The CDR3 covers 15 residues.

This chain connects TRBV9 to TRBJ2-6; D gene ambiguous. The length of the CDR3 is 15 residues. The germline V gene has CDR1 SGDLS and CDR2 YYNGEE. V dropped 4 bases and J dropped 2 bases, with 10 bases sitting between them. CDR3 sequence (DNA): TGTGCCAGCAGCTCCAAACTGACTGGGGCCAACGTCCTGACTTTC. It translates to CASSSKLTGANVLTF. Variable domain in full (rest from reference TRBV9 and TRBJ2-6): DSGVTQTPKHLITATGQRVTLRCSPRSGDLSVYWYQQSLDQGLQFLIQYYNGEERAKGNILERFSAQQFPDLHSELNLSSLELGDSALYFCASSSKLTGANVLTFGAGSRLTVL.

This clone was seen just once. V is TRBV10-2 and J is TRBJ2-1, with a weak D call TRBD2 (6 bases). Trimming took off 4 bases at V and 8 bases at J, with 15 bases between the two ends. CDR1 is WSHSY and CDR2 is SAAADI in the germline V gene. The CDR3 runs 14 residues. The CDR3 here is CASSGAGPRYEQFF. DNA for the CDR3: TGCGCCAGCAGTGGGGCGGGGCCACGGTATGAGCAGTTCTTC.

V and J are TRBV15 and TRBJ2-1; TRBD2 agrees at 8 bases. From germline, CDR1 is LNHNV and CDR2 YYDKDF (reference sequence). The CDR3 length is 16 residues. The trim removed 3 bases at V and 0 bases at J, leaving 4 bases unmatched. The CDR3 bases are TGTGCCACCAGCAGGGGAGCGGGAGCCTCCTACAATGAGCAGTTCTTC. Residues: CATSRGAGASYNEQFF.

J is TRBJ2-7 and V is TRBV5-1, with D unclear. V lost 7 bases to trimming and J lost 3 bases, with 11 bases between them. This CDR3 region has 12 residues. Germline loops: CDR1 SGHRS, CDR2 YFSETQ. CDR3 nucleotides: TGCGCCAGCTTTCAATACAGCTACGAGCAGTACTTC. It specifies CASFQYSYEQYF.

This chain joins TRBV5-6 and TRBJ1-1; 10 nucleotides align to TRBD1. The J segment lost 1 base and the V segment lost 3 bases, leaving 3 bases of the junction unmatched. This CDR3 is built from 15 residues. CDR1 is SGHDT and CDR2 is YYEEEE in the germline V gene. CDR3 in amino acids: CASSWGTGANTEAFF. CDR3 coding DNA: TGTGCCAGCAGCTGGGGGACAGGGGCGAACACTGAAGCTTTCTTT. Full variable domain (remainder filled in from reference TRBV5-6 and TRBJ1-1): DAGVTQSPTHLIKTRGQQVTLRCSPKSGHDTVSWYQQALGQGPQFIFQYYEEEERQRGNFPDRFSGHQFPNYSSELNVNALLLGDSALYLCASSWGTGANTEAFFGQGTRLTVV.

The chain links TRBV6-4 to TRBJ2-5; a weak D match, TRBD1 (6 bases). Germline V CDR1 and CDR2: MRHNA, SNTAGT. V was trimmed by 8 bases and J by 2 bases, leaving 12 bases between them. The CDR3 is 13 amino acids. CDR3 amino acids: CASLRTVQETQYF. As DNA, the CDR3 is TGTGCCAGCCTGAGGACAGTTCAAGAGACCCAGTACTTC.

This chain uses TRBV14 with TRBJ2-1; 11 nucleotides agree with TRBD2. V shed 0 bases, J shed 4 bases, and the junction held 5 bases outside the gene matches. The CDR3 extends over 17 amino acids. In germline, CDR1 is SGHDN, CDR2 FVKESK. CDR3 amino acids: CASSQDETSGDYNEQFF. CDR3 DNA: TGTGCCAGCAGCCAAGATGAGACTAGCGGGGATTACAATGAGCAGTTCTTC.

V is TRBV15 and J is TRBJ1-5; unclear D gene. V was clipped by 2 bases and J by 3 bases, with 5 bases between them. This CDR3 region has 13 residues. The germline CDR1 and CDR2 sequences are LNHNV and YYDKDF (reference sequence). The CDR3 spells CATSRQYNQPQHF. The CDR3 nucleotides read TGTGCCACCAGCAGACAGTACAATCAGCCCCAGCATTTT.

This clone is a singleton in its sample. An end of the junction does not agree with germline; a read error may underlie this. V and J are TRBV7-9 and TRBJ2-1, with 8 bases that match TRBD2. The CDR3 covers 12 residues. In germline, CDR1 is SEHNR, CDR2 FQNEAQ (reference sequence). The CDR3 DNA is TGTGCCAGCAGCCCCTCCGGGACTAGTATCCTCTTC. It specifies CASSPSGTSILF.

The chain couples TRBV6-5 to TRBJ2-5; 8 positions agree with TRBD1. This CDR3 is built from 16 residues. V lost 3 bases to trimming and J lost 5 bases; unmatched junction nucleotides: 11. The germline V gene encodes CDR1 MNHEY and CDR2 SVGAGI. The CDR3 DNA reads TGTGCCAGCAGTTATGGTCAGACAGGGGCTATGGAGACCCAGTACTTC. It encodes CASSYGQTGAMETQYF.

The gene calls are TRBV5-4 and TRBJ1-2; tentative D call: TRBD1 (5 bases). From germline, CDR1 is SGHNT and CDR2 YYREEE (reference sequence). Between the trimmed V and J ends, which lost 0 bases and 3 bases, there was a span of 9 bases. This CDR3 is built from 14 residues. The CDR3 bases are TGTGCCAGCAGCTTGGGCCGGGGGGACTATGGCTACACCTTC. Translated: CASSLGRGDYGYTF.

The chain links TRBV27 to TRBJ2-7; D may be TRBD1 (6 bases). Germline CDR1 reads MNHEY; CDR2 reads SMNVEV (reference sequence). V was pared by 6 bases and J by 2 bases, with 17 bases between. The CDR3 loop spans 15 amino acids. CDR3 DNA sequence: TGTGCCAGCAGCCTAGGACGAGAGGGGGCCTACGAGCAGTACTTC. Translated: CASSLGREGAYEQYF.

This chain links TRBV29-1 with TRBJ2-3, with D possibly being TRBD2 (5 bases). Looked up from germline, CDR1 is SQVTM and CDR2 is ANQGSEA. The CDR3 totals 12 residues. The ends were cut back, 5 bases at V and 5 bases at J, with 11 bases in the middle. CDR3 in DNA: TGCAGCGTTCGTTTGGCGGGAGATACGCAGTATTTT. Protein: CSVRLAGDTQYF.

Worth noting for this clone: The sample has other DNA sequences that encode this CDR3 too. V and J are TRBV6-1 and TRBJ1-5, with 9 bases that match TRBD1. Germline CDR1 MNHNS, CDR2 SASEGT. V lost 5 bases to trimming and J lost 3 bases; unmatched junction nucleotides: 5. The CDR3 covers 15 residues. Here the CDR3 DNA reads TGTGCCAGCAGTAGAGGACAGGGGAACAATCAGCCCCAGCATTTT. It is translated as CASSRGQGNNQPQHF.

This chain joins TRBV6-1 and TRBJ1-3; the D is unclear. This CDR3 is 14 amino acids long. V was shortened by 7 bases and J by 2 bases, with 12 bases between the two germline ends. Germline CDR1 and CDR2: MNHNS and SASEGT. CDR3 sequence: CASTEPGAGNTIYF. CDR3 bases: TGTGCCAGCACCGAACCGGGTGCTGGAAACACCATATATTTT.

The rearrangement uses TRBV6-5 and TRBJ2-7; no firm D call. This CDR3 has 16 amino acids. Germline V CDR1 and CDR2: MNHEY, SVGAGI. Trimming shortened V by 0 bases and J by 3 bases, and 15 bases separated the two germline ends. The CDR3 reads CASSYSTGESNYEQYF. The CDR3 DNA reads TGTGCCAGCAGTTACTCAACTGGAGAATCAAACTACGAGCAGTACTTC.

The V call is TRBV6-1, the J call TRBJ2-2; D perhaps matches TRBD1 (6 bases). The CDR3 consists of 15 residues. Germline loops: CDR1 MNHNS, CDR2 SASEGT. Trimming took off 2 bases at V and 4 bases at J, with 11 bases between the two ends. This CDR3 is CASSESLGGTGELFF. As DNA, the CDR3 is TGTGCCAGCAGTGAAAGCTTAGGGGGCACCGGGGAGCTGTTTTTT.

The chain recombines TRBV30 with TRBJ2-7; TRBD2 might be the D (6 bases). In germline, CDR1 is GTSNPN, CDR2 SVGIG (reference sequence). Trimming stripped 5 bases from V and 7 bases from J, with 15 bases between. The CDR3 consists of 12 residues. The CDR3 here is CAWSGGSSEQYF. The CDR3 coding sequence is TGTGCCTGGTCCGGGGGTTCTAGTGAGCAGTACTTC.

The CDR3 nucleotides are TGTGCCAGCAGCCAGGCGATTTCTTGGGGGCTCGCCACTGAAGCTTTCTTT. This encodes CASSQAISWGLATEAFF. The chain recombines TRBV14 with TRBJ1-1; TRBD1 is a possible D gene (6 bases). V was cut by 3 bases and J by 4 bases, with 21 bases left in between. Germline CDR1 SGHDN, CDR2 FVKESK. This CDR3 contains 17 residues.